This T cell receptor (beta chain) was recovered during a study of beta chain features in type 1 diabetes. The germline CDR1 and CDR2 sequences are MNHEY and SVGAGI. The CDR3 has 15 residues. The V end was cut by 1 base, the J end by 1 base, with 10 bases between. Study outcomes and limitations: Researchers reported that naive, central memory and Treg TCRB repertoires appeared more similar in patients than in healthy donors.

In the case of this clone: Its target is unknown.

Sequencing targeted expressed TCRB transcripts, as all isolated RNA had been reverse transcribed. Profiled with immunoSEQ multiplex PCR; TCRdb holds only in-frame clones, not every one. The sample records more than 140,000 clones, about 9.7% being singletons. The sample was central memory CD4+ T cells from blood. The receptor was derived from a woman aged 40 to 50 in good health. V gene TRBV6-5 combines with J gene TRBJ1-1; D is perhaps TRBD1 (5 bases). CDR3 loop: CASSYFGRANTEAFF. CDR3 bases: TGTGCCAGCAGTTACTTCGGCAGGGCGAACACTGAAGCTTTCTTT.